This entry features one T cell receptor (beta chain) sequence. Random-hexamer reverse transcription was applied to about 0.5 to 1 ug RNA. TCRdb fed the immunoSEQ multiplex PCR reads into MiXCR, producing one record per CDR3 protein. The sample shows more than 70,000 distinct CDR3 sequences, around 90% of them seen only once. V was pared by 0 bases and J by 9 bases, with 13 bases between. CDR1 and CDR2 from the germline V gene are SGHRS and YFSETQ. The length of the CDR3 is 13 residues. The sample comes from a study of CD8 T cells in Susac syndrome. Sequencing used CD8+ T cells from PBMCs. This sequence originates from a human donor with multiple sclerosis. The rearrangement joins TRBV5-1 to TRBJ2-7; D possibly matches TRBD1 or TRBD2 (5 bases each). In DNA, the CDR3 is TGCGCCAGCAGCTTGGGGGGCAGGGACGGGCAGTACTTC. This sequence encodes CASSLGGRDGQYF. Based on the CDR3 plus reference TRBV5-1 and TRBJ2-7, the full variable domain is KAGVTQTPRYLIKTRGQQVTLSCSPISGHRSVSWYQQTPGQGLQFLFEYFSETQRNKGNFPGRFSGRQFSNSRSEMNVSTLELGDSALYLCASSLGGRDGQYFGPGTRLTVT.